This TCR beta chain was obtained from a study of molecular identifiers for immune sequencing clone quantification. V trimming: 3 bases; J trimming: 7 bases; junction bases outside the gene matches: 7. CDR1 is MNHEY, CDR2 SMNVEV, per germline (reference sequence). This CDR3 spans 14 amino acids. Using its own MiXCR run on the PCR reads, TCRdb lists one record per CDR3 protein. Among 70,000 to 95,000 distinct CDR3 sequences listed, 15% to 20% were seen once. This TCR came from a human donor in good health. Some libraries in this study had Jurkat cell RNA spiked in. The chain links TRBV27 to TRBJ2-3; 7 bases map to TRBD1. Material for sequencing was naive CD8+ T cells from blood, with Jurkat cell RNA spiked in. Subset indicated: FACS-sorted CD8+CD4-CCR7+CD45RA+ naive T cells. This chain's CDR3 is CASSFGTAKHTQYF. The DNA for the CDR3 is TGTGCCAGCAGTTTCGGGACAGCCAAACATACGCAGTATTTT.